The source of this T cell receptor beta chain is a study of T cell responses to AZD1222 COVID-19 vaccine. At the level of the study: Second doses at about 4 or about 12 weeks were pooled. Whole-study findings and limits: Clonal diversity may have been underestimated, and the donors were mostly white British, with more females than males.

Note on this clone: Its antigen is not known.

The repertoire was sequenced with immunoSEQ multiplex PCR; TCRdb's copy has only in-frame clones and lacks some. The sample has 65,000 to 75,000 clones; 80% to 90% are singletons. This sequence was found in an adult in good health. Sequencing was performed on peripheral blood, taken on day 0 of AZD1222 vaccination.

CDR3 loop: CASSLRPGAGVGYTF. The CDR3 region has the DNA TGTGCCAGCAGCTTACGGCCTGGGGCAGGGGTTGGCTACACCTTC. The J gene is TRBJ1-2, the V gene TRBV7-6, with D possibly matching TRBD1 (6 bases). CDR1 is SGHVS and CDR2 is FNYEAQ in the germline V gene. The CDR3 covers 15 residues. The V end lost 2 bases, the J end lost 7 bases, and 17 bases lay between the germline ends.